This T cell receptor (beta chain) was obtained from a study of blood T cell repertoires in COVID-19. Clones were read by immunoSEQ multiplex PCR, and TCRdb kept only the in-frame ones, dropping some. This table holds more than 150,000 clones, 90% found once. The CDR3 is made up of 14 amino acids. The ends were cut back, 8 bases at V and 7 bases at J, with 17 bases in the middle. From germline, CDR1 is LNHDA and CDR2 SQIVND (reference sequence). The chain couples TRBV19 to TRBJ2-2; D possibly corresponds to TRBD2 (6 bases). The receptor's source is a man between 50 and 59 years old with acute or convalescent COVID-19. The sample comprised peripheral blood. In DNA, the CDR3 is TGTGCCAGTGACCCCGGGGGATACGGCGGGGAGCTGTTTTTT. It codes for CASDPGGYGGELFF. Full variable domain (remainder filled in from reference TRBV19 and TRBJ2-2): DGGITQSPKYLFRKEGQNVTLSCEQNLNHDAMYWYRQDPGQGLRLIYYSQIVNDFQKGDIAEGYSVSREKKESFPLTVTSAQKNPTAFYLCASDPGGYGGELFFGEGSRLTVL.